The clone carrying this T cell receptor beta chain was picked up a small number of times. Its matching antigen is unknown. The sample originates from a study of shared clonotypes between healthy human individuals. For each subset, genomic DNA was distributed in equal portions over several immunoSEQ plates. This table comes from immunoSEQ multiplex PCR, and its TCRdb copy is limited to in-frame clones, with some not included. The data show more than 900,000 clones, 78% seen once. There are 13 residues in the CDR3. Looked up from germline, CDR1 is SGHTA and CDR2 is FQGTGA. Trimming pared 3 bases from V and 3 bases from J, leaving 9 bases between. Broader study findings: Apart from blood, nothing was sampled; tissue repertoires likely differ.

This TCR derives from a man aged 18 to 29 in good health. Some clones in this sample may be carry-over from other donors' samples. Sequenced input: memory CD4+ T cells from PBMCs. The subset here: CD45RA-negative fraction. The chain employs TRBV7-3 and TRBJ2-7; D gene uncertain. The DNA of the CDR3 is TGTGCCAGCAGCTTCAACCCTGGCTACGAGCAGTACTTC. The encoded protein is CASSFNPGYEQYF.